This T cell receptor beta chain is from a study of shared clonotypes between healthy human individuals. Study-wide findings and caveats: Sequencing depth was expected to influence donor clonotype sharing. Collection of samples was limited to blood; tissue repertoires likely differ.

DNA at about 210 ng, around 30,000 T cell genomes, went into sorted-subset replicate PCRs. Repertoires were generated with immunoSEQ multiplex PCR, while TCRdb's copy carries only in-frame clones and drops some. The profile shows 1.4 million to 1.5 million clones, roughly 96% of them singletons. In this sample, this clone turned up a few times. Its antigen is still unknown. Other DNA sequences from this sample encode an identical CDR3 as well. Healthy adults negative for HIV, lacking recent acute infections or vaccinations, served as donors. Germline-derived CDR1 and CDR2 are LNHNV and YYDKDF (reference sequence). The V end was cut by 3 bases, the J end by 7 bases, with 10 bases between. CDR3 size: 13 residues.

This TCR came from a man in his thirties or forties in good health. This chain joins TRBV15 and TRBJ1-5, with D perhaps matching TRBD1 (5 bases). The sequenced material came from naive CD4+ T cells sorted from blood. The subset: CD45RA+ positively selected. CDR3 in DNA: TGTGCCACCAGCAGCCAGGGTGGGCAGCCCCAGCATTTT. It codes for CATSSQGGQPQHF.